The rows below give T cell receptor beta chains drawn from one sample of a study of T cell responses to AZD1222 COVID-19 vaccine. Generated by immunoSEQ multiplex PCR, the TCRdb table keeps only in-frame clones and is missing some. The sample holds about 67,000 clones, around four fifths seen once. The sequenced sample was peripheral blood, obtained on day 0 of AZD1222 vaccination. Receptors were obtained from an adult in good health. The CDR3 runs from the conserved cysteine through the conserved F or W. D genes are given only for firm matches.

>TRBJ1-4|TRBD1|TRBV9
CASSPRGQGEKLFF
TGTGCCAGCAGCCCTAGGGGGCAGGGTGAAAAACTGTTTTTT
>TRBJ1-3|NA|TRBV7-9
CARSLGGSSGNTIYF
TGTGCCCGCTCCTTAGGAGGCAGCTCTGGAAACACCATATATTTT
>TRBJ2-1|NA|TRBV18
CASSPPTKSYNEQFF
TGTGCCAGCTCACCACCGACAAAGAGCTACAATGAGCAGTTCTTC
>TRBJ2-3|NA|TRBV20-1
CSASSIADITDTQYF
TGCAGTGCTAGTTCCATAGCGGACATCACAGATACGCAGTATTTT
>TRBJ2-7|NA|TRBV11-3
CASRIPRTADYEQYF
TGTGCCAGCAGAATCCCCCGGACAGCGGATTACGAGCAGTACTTC
>TRBJ1-1|TRBD1|TRBV23-1
CASSQTGQAVDTEAFF
TGCGCCAGCAGTCAAACCGGACAGGCGGTGGACACTGAAGCTTTCTTT
>TRBJ1-2|TRBD1|TRBV5-6
CASSRDRVDAGYTF
TGTGCCAGCAGCCGTGACAGGGTGGATGCGGGCTACACCTTC
>TRBJ1-2|NA|TRBV19
CASSPANVPYGYTF
TGTGCCAGTAGTCCCGCTAACGTCCCCTATGGCTACACCTTC
>TRBJ2-1|NA|TRBV24-1
CATSQLVGDEQFF
TGTGCCACCAGTCAACTAGTAGGTGATGAGCAGTTCTTC
>TRBJ2-2|TRBD2|TRBV19
CASSNSGTSGTGELFF
TGTGCCAGTAGTAACTCGGGGACTAGCGGCACCGGGGAGCTGTTTTTT
>TRBJ1-3|NA|TRBV5-8
CASSLRAQARGNTIYF
TGTGCCAGCAGCTTGAGGGCGCAGGCTAGAGGAAACACCATATATTTT
>TRBJ1-6|NA|TRBV2
CASRRGHYNSPLHF
TGTGCCAGCAGGAGGGGCCATTATAATTCACCCCTCCACTTT
>TRBJ2-7|NA|TRBV4-3
CASSQDSTGSSYEQYF
TGCGCCAGCAGCCAAGATTCTACGGGGAGCTCCTACGAGCAGTACTTC
>TRBJ1-3|NA|TRBV10-3
CAISRQPNSGNTIYF
TGTGCCATCAGTCGACAGCCGAACTCTGGAAACACCATATATTTT